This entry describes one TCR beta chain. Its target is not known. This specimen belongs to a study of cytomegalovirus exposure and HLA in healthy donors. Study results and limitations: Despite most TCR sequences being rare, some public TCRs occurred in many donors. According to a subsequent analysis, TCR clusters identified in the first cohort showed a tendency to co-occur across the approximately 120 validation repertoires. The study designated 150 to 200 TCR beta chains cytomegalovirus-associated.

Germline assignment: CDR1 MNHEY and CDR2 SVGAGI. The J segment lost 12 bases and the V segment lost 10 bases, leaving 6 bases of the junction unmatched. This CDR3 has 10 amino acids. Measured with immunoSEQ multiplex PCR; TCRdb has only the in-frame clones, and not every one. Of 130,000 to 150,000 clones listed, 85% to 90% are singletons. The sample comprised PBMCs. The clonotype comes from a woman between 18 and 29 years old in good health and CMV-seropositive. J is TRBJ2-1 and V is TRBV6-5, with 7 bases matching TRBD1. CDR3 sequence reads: CAITGVVQFF. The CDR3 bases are TGTGCCATCACAGGGGTCGTGCAGTTCTTC.